A single sample is the source of the 20 T cell receptor beta chains below, sequenced in a study of T cell repertoires in cytomegalovirus infection. TCRdb re-analysed the reads in MiXCR, keeping a single row per CDR3 protein. The table records tens of thousands of distinct CDR3 sequences, 15% to 25% of them present only once. Antigen specificity for these receptors is unknown. The sample here was CD8+ T cells from cultured PBMCs, taken from culture after CMV antigen stimulation. The receptors were gathered from a human donor in good health (CMV status not recorded). Some clones in this sample may be carry-over from other donors' samples.

This clonotype was found a few times. The chain links TRBV5-6 to TRBJ2-3; no firm D call. Germline loops: CDR1 SGHDT, CDR2 YYEEEE. The germline V and J ends were trimmed by 2 bases and 1 base, with 11 bases remaining between them. This CDR3 region has 15 residues. CDR3 amino acids: CASSLMYGGTDTQYF. In DNA form, the CDR3 reads TGTGCCAGCAGCTTAATGTACGGTGGCACAGATACGCAGTATTTT.

This clonotype was counted a few times. The chain recombines TRBV7-3 with TRBJ1-4, with D tentatively TRBD1 (6 bases). CDR3 length: 18 amino acids. CDR1 is SGHTA, CDR2 FQGTGA, per germline. V lost 2 bases, J lost 8 bases, and 24 bases lay in between. The CDR3 nucleotides are TGTGCCAGCAGCTTATGGGTTTCGGGGGCCGTCGGTGGAGAAAAACTGTTTTTT. The encoded protein is CASSLWVSGAVGGEKLFF.

V usage is TRBV27 and J usage is TRBJ1-1; a weak D match, TRBD1 (6 bases). CDR3 size: 12 residues. V gave up 6 bases and J gave up 4 bases, with 9 bases separating them. Germline CDR1 and CDR2: MNHEY and SMNVEV (reference sequence). The CDR3 coding sequence is TGTGCCAGCAGCCAAGGGGGCACTGAAGCTTTCTTT. It is translated as CASSQGGTEAFF.

The chain combines TRBV9 with TRBJ2-1; D is perhaps TRBD2 (7 bases). Trimming cost V 0 bases and J 4 bases, with 17 bases left between them. The length of the CDR3 is 17 residues. Germline V CDR1 and CDR2: SGDLS, YYNGEE. The CDR3, as DNA: TGTGCCAGCAGCGTAGAAGGGGGGGCAGGGGTTTACAATGAGCAGTTCTTC. Amino acid sequence: CASSVEGGAGVYNEQFF.

This clonotype was detected only a few times. The rearrangement links TRBV6-2 or TRBV6-3 to TRBJ1-5; 8 nucleotides agree with TRBD1. The CDR3 has 15 amino acids. Germline CDR1 reads MNHEY; CDR2 reads SVGEGT. The ends lost 8 bases at V and 3 bases at J; junction bases unmatched: 9. This CDR3 reads CASSKAGGLNQPQHF. In DNA, the CDR3 is TGTGCCAGCTCAAAGGCAGGGGGCCTCAATCAGCCCCAGCATTTT.

Only a few counts were recorded for this clonotype. V gene TRBV7-6 combines with J gene TRBJ2-3; a weak D match, TRBD1 (5 bases). CDR1 is SGHVS, CDR2 FNYEAQ, per germline. V lost 1 base, J lost 3 bases, and 11 bases lay in between. This CDR3 has 15 residues. The CDR3 DNA is TGTGCCAGCAGCTTAGGGCCCAGGGCGACAGATACGCAGTATTTT. Protein: CASSLGPRATDTQYF.

V is TRBV7-9 and J is TRBJ2-1; D is perhaps TRBD2 (7 bases). Germline CDR1 SEHNR, CDR2 FQNEAQ (reference sequence). Trimming pared 5 bases from V and 7 bases from J, leaving 18 bases between. This CDR3 has 15 amino acids. DNA of the CDR3: TGTGCCAGCAGCCCGGGGAGGGGGTTACTGAATGAGCAGTTCTTC. Translating it yields CASSPGRGLLNEQFF.

The genes are TRBV7-6 and TRBJ2-7; no clear D. This CDR3 comprises 13 residues. Trimming stripped 5 bases from V and 2 bases from J, with 10 bases between. Germline V gene data show CDR1 as SGHVS and CDR2 as FNYEAQ. CDR3 protein: CASSPHQPYEQYF. As DNA, the CDR3 is TGTGCCAGCAGCCCACACCAGCCCTACGAGCAGTACTTC.

This clonotype has only a few counts. DNA of the CDR3: TGTGCCAGCACTTTCGCAAGTGGGGGGGGGTACAATGAGCAGTTCTTC. This encodes CASTFASGGGYNEQFF. The chain joins TRBV7-6 to TRBJ2-1; 7 bases line up with TRBD2. V lost 7 bases and J lost 4; bases outside the gene matches: 13. CDR1 and CDR2 from the germline V gene are SGHVS and FNYEAQ. The length of the CDR3 is 16 residues.

The chain carries TRBV29-1 and TRBJ1-4; 12 bases map to TRBD1. CDR1 is SQVTM, CDR2 ANQGSEA, per germline. CDR3 length equals 14 residues. J was trimmed by 8 bases and V by 6 bases; bases with no gene match: 7. DNA of the CDR3: TGCAGCGTGGGACAGGGGGCATTTCAGGAAAAACTGTTTTTT. Protein: CSVGQGAFQEKLFF.

This clonotype was found a few times. The rearrangement links TRBV12-3 or TRBV12-4 to TRBJ1-1, with TRBD1 matching 8 bases. The junction had 6 bases not matched to a gene; V was cut back by 2 bases and J by 7 bases. The CDR3 consists of 14 residues. The CDR3 DNA sequence: TGTGCCAGCAGTTTACGGACAGGGCGTGATGAAGCTTTCTTT. It specifies CASSLRTGRDEAFF.

This clonotype was seen only a few times. The chain has TRBV27 and TRBJ2-7; 7 bases fit TRBD2. The germline CDR1 and CDR2 sequences are MNHEY and SMNVEV (reference sequence). CDR3 size: 14 residues. The trim removed 6 bases at V and 3 bases at J, leaving 8 bases unmatched. The CDR3 region is CASRPLGGVYEQYF. Here the CDR3 DNA reads TGTGCCAGCAGGCCTTTGGGGGGGGTCTACGAGCAGTACTTC.

The table lists this clonotype with a few counts. Given a much more abundant clone one base away, this may be a read error. The rearrangement joins TRBV7-3 to TRBJ2-1; D call uncertain. The CDR3 contains 12 residues. Germline loops: CDR1 SGHTA, CDR2 FQGTGA. V was shortened by 5 bases and J by 4 bases, with 6 bases between the two germline ends. CDR3 nucleotide sequence: TGTGCCAGCAGCAACGGGTACAATGAGCAGTTCTTC. It is translated as CASSNGYNEQFF.

With regard to this clonotype: This CDR3 is missing its conserved last phenylalanine or tryptophan, likely due to a read error. The rearrangement links TRBV12-3 or TRBV12-4 to TRBJ2-7; D ambiguous. V lost 2 bases, J lost 0 bases, and 5 bases lay in between. The CDR3 is 13 residues long. The CDR3 DNA follows: TGTGCCAGCAGTTTAAGCCCCTCCTACGAGCAGTACTGC. This codes for CASSLSPSYEQYC.

This chain uses TRBV27 with TRBJ1-3; unclear D gene. Germline V gene data show CDR1 as MNHEY and CDR2 as SMNVEV (reference sequence). This CDR3 contains 14 residues. Trimming stripped 7 bases from V and 0 bases from J, with 10 bases between. The CDR3 coding sequence is TGTGCCAGCACCCCACAATACTCTGGAAACACCATATATTTT. Its protein is CASTPQYSGNTIYF.

The CDR3 DNA is TGCAGCGCCCGACAGGCAATGAACACTGAAGCTTTCTTT. Amino acid sequence: CSARQAMNTEAFF. This chain joins TRBV29-1 and TRBJ1-1, with D perhaps TRBD1 (6 bases). The germline V gene has CDR1 SQVTM and CDR2 ANQGSEA. This CDR3 contains 13 residues. V was trimmed by 7 bases and J by 0 bases, leaving 12 bases between them.

The table lists this clonotype with a few counts. The V gene is TRBV7-2, the J gene TRBJ1-1, with 9 nucleotides matching TRBD1. This CDR3 comprises 18 residues. Germline V gene lookup returns CDR1 SGHTA and CDR2 FQGNSA. Germline trimming cut 1 base from V and 3 bases from J; bases unmatched to any gene: 12. CDR3 loop: CASSLVLRTGAVYTEAFF. CDR3 coding DNA: TGTGCCAGCAGCTTAGTGCTCCGGACAGGGGCCGTTTACACTGAAGCTTTCTTT.

This clonotype has more than one count but fewer than ten. The J gene is TRBJ2-7, the V gene TRBV20-1; D uncertain. The germline V gene has CDR1 DFQATT and CDR2 SNEGSKA (reference sequence). The V end lost 0 bases, the J end lost 7 bases, and 10 bases lay between the germline ends. The length of the CDR3 is 12 residues. The chain's CDR3 is CSAREGVTEQYF. The DNA of the CDR3 is TGCAGTGCTAGAGAAGGAGTGACGGAGCAGTACTTC.

J is TRBJ2-1 and V is TRBV7-3; D unresolved. The CDR3 has 17 residues. Looked up from germline, CDR1 is SGHTA and CDR2 is FQGTGA. V lost 1 base and J lost 5, with 18 bases in between. The CDR3 spells CASSLIGRRESDNEQFF. Written as DNA, the CDR3 is TGTGCCAGCAGCTTAATCGGCCGGCGTGAGTCAGACAATGAGCAGTTCTTC. Combining the CDR3 with reference TRBV7-3 and TRBJ2-1 gives the whole variable domain GAGVSQTPSNKVTEKGKYVELRCDPISGHTALYWYRQSLGQGPEFLIYFQGTGAADDSGLPNDRFFAVRPEGSVSTLKIQRTERGDSAVYLCASSLIGRRESDNEQFFGPGTRLTVL.

The V call is TRBV9, the J call TRBJ1-4, with D perhaps TRBD1 (5 bases). CDR1 is SGDLS and CDR2 is YYNGEE in the germline V gene. The CDR3 has 15 residues. The V end lost 0 bases, the J end lost 5 bases, and 11 bases lay between the germline ends. The CDR3 spells CASSVEMKGNEKLFF. CDR3 bases: TGTGCCAGCAGCGTAGAGATGAAGGGGAATGAAAAACTGTTTTTT.